A selection of T cell receptor beta chains follows, all from one sample in a study of metastatic and nonmetastatic thyroid tumors. MiXCR re-clonotyped the PCR reads for TCRdb. The sample lists some 90,000 clones, around 7.8% occurring once. Sequenced: blood. These TCRs come from a female donor with papillary thyroid cancer or a benign thyroid nodule (not recorded which). Some clones in this sample may be carry-over from other donors' samples. CDR3s include the opening cysteine and the closing phenylalanine or tryptophan. D genes are given only for firm matches. Expanded clones are given a class, and other clones once, few, many or no size at all.

v_call	clone_size	d_call	j_call	cdr3_aa	cdr3_nt
TRBV30	many	TRBD1	TRBJ2-5	CAWSPGTGQETQYF	TGTGCCTGGAGCCCAGGGACAGGCCAAGAGACCCAGTACTTC
TRBV7-8	many	-	TRBJ1-5	CASSLVDGNQPQHF	TGTGCCAGCAGCTTAGTGGACGGTAATCAGCCCCAGCATTTT
TRBV9	many	TRBD2	TRBJ2-3	CASSAGLAGEDTQYF	TGTGCCAGCAGCGCCGGACTAGCGGGGGAAGATACGCAGTATTTT
TRBV20-1	many	-	TRBJ2-7	CSARDRGDVYEQYF	TGCAGTGCTAGAGACAGGGGGGACGTCTACGAGCAGTACTTC
TRBV28	many	-	TRBJ1-5	CAREEGFSNQPQHF	TGTGCCAGGGAGGAGGGCTTTAGCAATCAGCCCCAGCATTTT
TRBV12-5	-	-	TRBJ1-5	CATTMTGYNQPQHF	TGTGCTACTACTATGACAGGCTACAATCAGCCCCAGCATTTT
TRBV3-1	many	-	TRBJ2-7	CASSPPLKPYEQYF	TGTGCCAGCAGCCCCCCCTTGAAGCCCTACGAGCAGTACTTC
TRBV6-1	many	TRBD1	TRBJ2-7	CASSTLDRVEQYF	TGTGCCAGCAGTACGCTGGACAGGGTCGAGCAGTACTTC
TRBV20-1	-	-	TRBJ2-3	CSARSWDSTDTQYF	TGCAGTGCTAGATCATGGGACTCCACAGATACGCAGTATTTT
TRBV10-3	many	-	TRBJ1-1	CAISASGPYTEAFF	TGTGCCATCAGTGCGAGCGGGCCTTACACTGAAGCTTTCTTT
TRBV6-1	many	TRBD1	TRBJ1-2	CASSRDRGYGYTF	TGTGCCAGCAGTCGCGACAGGGGGTATGGCTACACCTTC
TRBV2	many	TRBD1	TRBJ1-4	CASSETRDRVFF	TGTGCCAGCAGTGAAACCCGGGACAGGGTGTTTTTT
TRBV5-1	few	TRBD1	TRBJ1-1	CASSVDRGNTEAFF	TGCGCCAGCAGCGTGGACAGGGGGAACACTGAAGCTTTCTTT